This TCR beta chain was recorded in a study of T cells after yellow fever vaccination. Study-level background: SMART-Seq v4 Ultra Low Input handled preparation of low-cell-number fractions.

Study results and limitations: The secondary T-cell response peaked on day 5, not day 15, but was weaker. Once the booster was given, most primary-vaccination clones reappeared, at about 96% for CD4 and roughly 91% for CD8. The CD4 and CD8 compartments had a small share of their clonotypes in common.

This clonotype was detected many times. The antigen remains unidentified. Germline CDR1 SGDLS, CDR2 YYNGEE. The V and J ends lost 5 bases and 2 bases, in that order; junction bases with no gene match: 10. This CDR3 region has 16 residues. TCRdb used MiXCR to reprocess the 5' RACE reads, holding one entry per CDR3 protein. The repertoire holds about 310,000 distinct CDR3 sequences, with roughly 3.5% as singletons. This clonotype originated in a man between 18 and 35 years old who received the YFV17D yellow fever vaccine. The chain is built from TRBV9 and TRBJ2-5; 9 nucleotides align to TRBD2. Source: PBMCs, taken on the day of the yellow fever booster vaccination. CDR3 in amino acids: CASSFRERGAQETQYF. The CDR3 bases are TGTGCCAGCAGTTTTAGGGAGCGGGGGGCTCAAGAGACCCAGTACTTC.